This T cell receptor beta chain was captured by sequencing in a study of T cell changes during pregnancy in multiple sclerosis. The CDR3 runs to 13 residues. V lost 1 base and J 7 bases, leaving 5 bases between the germline ends. From germline, CDR1 is MNHNS and CDR2 SASEGT. The table lists this clone with a few counts. The repertoire was sequenced with immunoSEQ multiplex PCR; TCRdb's copy has only in-frame clones and lacks some. Of tens of thousands of clones in the sample, approximately 81% were seen once. The sample was CD8+ T cells from peripheral blood mononuclear cells, taken after pregnancy. V gene TRBV6-1 combines with J gene TRBJ1-6; no reliable D call. The sequence derives from a female donor with multiple sclerosis, enrolled in a pregnancy study. This chain's CDR3 is CASSEGENSPLHF. CDR3 DNA: TGTGCCAGCAGTGAAGGGGAGAATTCACCCCTCCACTTT.